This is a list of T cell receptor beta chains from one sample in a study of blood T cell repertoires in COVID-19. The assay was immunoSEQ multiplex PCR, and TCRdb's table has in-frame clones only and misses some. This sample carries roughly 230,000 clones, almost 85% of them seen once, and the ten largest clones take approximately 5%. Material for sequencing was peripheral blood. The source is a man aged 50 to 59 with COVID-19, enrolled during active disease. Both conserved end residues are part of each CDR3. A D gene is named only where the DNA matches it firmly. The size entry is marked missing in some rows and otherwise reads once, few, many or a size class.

CDR3 DNA: TGCGCCAGCAGTGGGGGGGCGGAAAGCCGGAATTTAGGCTACGAGCAGTACTTC
CDR3 protein: CASSGGAESRNLGYEQYF
V gene: TRBV5-1
clone size: -
J gene: TRBJ2-7
D gene: -

CDR3 DNA: TGCGCCAGCAGCTTCGCCAGGGCTAATTCACCCCTCCACTTT
CDR3 protein: CASSFARANSPLHF
V gene: TRBV5-1
clone size: once
J gene: TRBJ1-6
D gene: -

CDR3 DNA: TGTGCCAGCAGCGTAGGGGCAGGGGACAGCACAGATACGCAGTATTTT
CDR3 protein: CASSVGAGDSTDTQYF
V gene: TRBV9
clone size: -
J gene: TRBJ2-3
D gene: -

CDR3 DNA: TGCGCCAGCAGCCAAGCTCTATCCGGGACAGGGGGCGAAAAACTGTTTTTT
CDR3 protein: CASSQALSGTGGEKLFF
V gene: TRBV4-1
clone size: -
J gene: TRBJ1-4
D gene: TRBD1

CDR3 DNA: TGCGCCAGCAGCTTGGGACAGGGGGCTGAGACCCAGTACTTC
CDR3 protein: CASSLGQGAETQYF
V gene: TRBV5-1
clone size: -
J gene: TRBJ2-5
D gene: TRBD1

CDR3 DNA: TGTGCCAGTACCCCACGAGGGGGGGCTAATGAAAAACTGTTTTTT
CDR3 protein: CASTPRGGANEKLFF
V gene: TRBV19
clone size: -
J gene: TRBJ1-4
D gene: -

CDR3 DNA: TGTGCCAGCAGCCAAGAGGGGGCAGAAGAAAAACTGTTTTTT
CDR3 protein: CASSQEGAEEKLFF
V gene: TRBV3-1/TRBV3-2
clone size: -
J gene: TRBJ1-4
D gene: -

CDR3 DNA: TGTGCCAGCAGCGCGGACAGATTCTATGGCTACACCTTC
CDR3 protein: CASSADRFYGYTF
V gene: TRBV3-1/TRBV3-2
clone size: -
J gene: TRBJ1-2
D gene: -

CDR3 DNA: TGTGCCAGCAGCCAATCCCAAACAGGGGTAAATTCACCCCTCCACTTT
CDR3 protein: CASSQSQTGVNSPLHF
V gene: TRBV4-2
clone size: few
J gene: TRBJ1-6
D gene: TRBD1

CDR3 DNA: TGTGCCAGCAGAGCCGGGACAGGGGCTTACAATGAGCAGTTCTTC
CDR3 protein: CASRAGTGAYNEQFF
V gene: TRBV27
clone size: -
J gene: TRBJ2-1
D gene: TRBD1

CDR3 DNA: TGTGCCAGCAGCCACATGGGACTAGCGGGGGGGCATCCTGAGCAGTTCTTC
CDR3 protein: CASSHMGLAGGHPEQFF
V gene: TRBV3-1/TRBV3-2
clone size: -
J gene: TRBJ2-1
D gene: TRBD2

CDR3 DNA: TGTGCCTGGAGTGTTAGCGGGGGGGCAGGTGAGCAGTTCTTC
CDR3 protein: CAWSVSGGAGEQFF
V gene: TRBV30
clone size: -
J gene: TRBJ2-1
D gene: TRBD2

CDR3 DNA: TGTGCCAGCAGCGACGGGACTAGCGGGGGTCAAGAGACCCAGTACTTC
CDR3 protein: CASSDGTSGGQETQYF
V gene: TRBV5-8
clone size: -
J gene: TRBJ2-5
D gene: TRBD2

CDR3 DNA: TGTGCCAGTAGTATGGAAACAGGCAATCCTTATAGCAATCAGCCCCAGCATTTT
CDR3 protein: CASSMETGNPYSNQPQHF
V gene: TRBV19
clone size: -
J gene: TRBJ1-5
D gene: -

CDR3 DNA: TGTGCCAGCAGCCCACAGATCAATTACAATGAGCAGTTCTTC
CDR3 protein: CASSPQINYNEQFF
V gene: TRBV7-9
clone size: -
J gene: TRBJ2-1
D gene: -